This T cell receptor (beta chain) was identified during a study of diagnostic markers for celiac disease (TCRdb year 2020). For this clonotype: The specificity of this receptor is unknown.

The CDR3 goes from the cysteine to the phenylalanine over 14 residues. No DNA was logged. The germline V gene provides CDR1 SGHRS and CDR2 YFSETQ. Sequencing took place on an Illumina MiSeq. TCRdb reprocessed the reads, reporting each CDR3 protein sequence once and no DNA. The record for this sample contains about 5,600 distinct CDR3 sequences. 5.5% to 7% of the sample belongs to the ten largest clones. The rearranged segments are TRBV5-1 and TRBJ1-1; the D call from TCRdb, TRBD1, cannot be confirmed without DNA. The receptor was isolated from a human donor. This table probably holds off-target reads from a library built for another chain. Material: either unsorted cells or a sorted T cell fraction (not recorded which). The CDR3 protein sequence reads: CASSSTGMRTEAFF.